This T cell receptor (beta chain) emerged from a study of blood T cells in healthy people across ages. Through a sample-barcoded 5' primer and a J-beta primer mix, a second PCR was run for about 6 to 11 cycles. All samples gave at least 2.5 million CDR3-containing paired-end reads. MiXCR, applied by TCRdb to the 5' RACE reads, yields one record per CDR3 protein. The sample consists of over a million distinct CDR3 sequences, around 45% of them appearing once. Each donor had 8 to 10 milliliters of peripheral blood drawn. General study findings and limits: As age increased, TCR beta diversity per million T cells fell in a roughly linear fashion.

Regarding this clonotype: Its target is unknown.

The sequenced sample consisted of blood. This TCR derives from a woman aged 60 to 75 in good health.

CDR3 in DNA: TGCGCCAGCAGTGCCTACCGGGACAGGGGGCGTAACGAGCAGTACTTC. It yields the protein CASSAYRDRGRNEQYF. V is TRBV10-1 and J is TRBJ2-5; 12 positions agree with TRBD1. The J call may be wrong; the DNA end is better matched by TRBJ2-7. CDR3 length: 16 residues. The germline CDR1 and CDR2 sequences are WNHNN and SYGVQD (reference sequence).